The rows below give T cell receptor beta chains drawn from one sample of a study of blood T cell repertoires in COVID-19. The repertoire was sequenced with immunoSEQ multiplex PCR; TCRdb's copy has only in-frame clones and lacks some. Counted here are more than 85,000 clones, less than 85% occurring once; the ten biggest clones make up about 3.8%. Sequenced: peripheral blood. All receptors derive from a woman older than 75 with acute or convalescent COVID-19. The CDR3 runs from the conserved cysteine through the conserved F or W. D genes are given only for firm matches. The size entry is marked missing in some rows and otherwise reads once, few, many or a size class.

V,size,D,J,CDR3,DNA
TRBV11-3,-,-,TRBJ2-3,CASSLDPAGDTQYF,TGTGCCAGCAGCTTAGATCCAGCGGGAGATACGCAGTATTTT
TRBV4-2,-,-,TRBJ1-3,CASSQGGVLSGNTIYF,TGTGCCAGCAGCCAAGGGGGCGTCCTCTCTGGAAACACCATATATTTT
TRBV5-1,-,TRBD2,TRBJ2-3,CASSPGLAGGTDTQYF,TGCGCCAGCAGCCCCGGACTAGCGGGAGGCACAGATACGCAGTATTTT
TRBV3-1/TRBV3-2,few,TRBD1,TRBJ1-2,CASSLNRDSDYGYTF,TGTGCCAGCAGCCTTAACCGGGACAGCGACTATGGCTACACCTTC
TRBV5-1,-,TRBD1,TRBJ1-6,CASSLETGSNSPLHF,TGCGCCAGCAGCTTGGAGACAGGGAGTAACTCACCCCTCCACTTT
TRBV10-3,-,-,TRBJ1-1,CAISSGLTNTEAFF,TGTGCCATCAGCTCCGGACTGACAAACACTGAAGCTTTCTTT
TRBV7-2,once,-,TRBJ1-2,CASSEPDRSRGGYTF,TGTGCCAGCAGCGAACCAGACAGGTCGAGAGGTGGCTACACCTTC
TRBV27,-,-,TRBJ2-1,CASSLLASYNEQFF,TGTGCCAGCAGTTTACTAGCTTCCTACAATGAGCAGTTCTTC
TRBV6-1,-,TRBD2,TRBJ2-4,CASSERGGVDIQYF,TGTGCCAGCAGTGAGCGGGGGGGGGTGGACATTCAGTACTTC
TRBV29-1,-,-,TRBJ1-2,CSVVFRGHGYTF,TGCAGCGTTGTATTCAGGGGACATGGCTACACCTTC
TRBV6-4,many,-,TRBJ1-2,CASSQLGQSSYGYTF,TGTGCCAGCAGTCAACTTGGACAGTCCTCCTATGGCTACACCTTC
TRBV6-5,-,-,TRBJ1-6,CASRVPGGSPLHF,TGTGCCAGCAGGGTCCCGGGGGGTTCACCCCTCCACTTT